The entry that follows covers one TCR beta chain sequence. Its antigen is not identified. This sample was taken from a study of molecular identifiers for immune sequencing clone quantification. The study's findings and limits: Clone sizes could be underestimated for highly expanded clones when identical TCR molecules share a barcode. One cell's worth of spiked Jurkat TCR RNA was reportedly detectable among about a million naive cells.

Trimming pared 6 bases from V and 9 bases from J, leaving 12 bases between. Germline V CDR1 and CDR2: MNHEY, SMNVEV (reference sequence). The CDR3 covers 12 residues. Naive CD8 T cells were picked out by sorting for CD8+CD4-CCR7+CD45RA+. MiXCR, applied by TCRdb to the PCR reads, yields one record per CDR3 protein. The sample holds 100,000 or so distinct CDR3 sequences, roughly 23% seen once. The rearrangement links TRBV27 to TRBJ2-1, with D tentatively TRBD2 (5 bases). The clonotype was recovered from a human donor in good health. Some libraries in this study had Jurkat cell RNA spiked in. Sequencing was done on a sample of naive CD8+ T cells from blood, with Jurkat cell RNA spiked in. Subset noted: FACS-sorted CD8+CD4-CCR7+CD45RA+ naive T cells. The CDR3 loop reads CASSDGVFEQFF. As DNA, the CDR3 is TGTGCCAGCAGCGACGGGGTCTTTGAGCAGTTCTTC.